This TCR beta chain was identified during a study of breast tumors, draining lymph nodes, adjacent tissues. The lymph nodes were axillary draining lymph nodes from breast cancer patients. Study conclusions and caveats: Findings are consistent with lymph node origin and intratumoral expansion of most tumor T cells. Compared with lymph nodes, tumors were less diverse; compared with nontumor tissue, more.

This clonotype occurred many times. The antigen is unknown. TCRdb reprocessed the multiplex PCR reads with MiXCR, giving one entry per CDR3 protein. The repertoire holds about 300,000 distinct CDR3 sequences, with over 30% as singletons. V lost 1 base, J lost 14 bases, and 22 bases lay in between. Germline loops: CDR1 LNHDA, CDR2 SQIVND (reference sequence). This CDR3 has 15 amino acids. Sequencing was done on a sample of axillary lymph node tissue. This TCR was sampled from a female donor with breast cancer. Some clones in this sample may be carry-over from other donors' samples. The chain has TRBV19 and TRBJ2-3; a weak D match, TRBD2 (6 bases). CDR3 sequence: CASSIVPSPGSLMYF. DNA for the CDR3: TGTGCCAGTAGTATAGTCCCATCGCCCGGGAGTTTGATGTATTTT.